This is a list of T cell receptor beta chains from one sample in a study of CD8+ T cells in alopecia areata. Clones were sequenced by immunoSEQ multiplex PCR, and TCRdb holds only the in-frame ones, with some missing. The repertoire includes about 110,000 clones, approximately 50% of them detected once, and 20% to 25% sits in the top ten. Sample: NKG2D-low CD8+ T cells sorted from blood. The receptors come from a human donor with alopecia areata. CDR3s include the opening cysteine and the closing phenylalanine or tryptophan. A D gene is named only where the DNA matches it firmly. The size field is filled for only some rows; it gives once, few, many or a size class.

TRBV6-5	15	TRBJ2-5	.	TRBD2	CASSRLAGRGETQYF	TGTGCCAGCAGCCGATTAGCGGGAAGGGGAGAGACCCAGTACTTC
TRBV29-1	14	TRBJ2-5	.	.	CSVGLQGILETQYF	TGCAGCGTCGGCCTTCAGGGGATCTTGGAGACCCAGTACTTC
TRBV6-6	13	TRBJ2-5	.	.	CASSPGVQETQYF	TGTGCCAGCAGCCCAGGGGTTCAAGAGACCCAGTACTTC
TRBV7-9	15	TRBJ2-1	.	.	CASSPAYSEYNEQFF	TGTGCCAGCAGCCCCGCGTATAGTGAGTACAATGAGCAGTTCTTC
TRBV28	14	TRBJ2-5	.	TRBD2	CASKLAGASETQYF	TGTGCCAGCAAACTAGCGGGAGCATCGGAGACCCAGTACTTC
TRBV29-1	12	TRBJ1-2	.	TRBD1	CSVVGTGEGYTF	TGCAGCGTAGTAGGGACAGGAGAGGGCTACACCTTC
TRBV2	12	TRBJ2-2	.	.	CAKRVDTGELFF	TGTGCCAAAAGGGTAGACACCGGGGAGCTGTTTTTT
TRBV27	13	TRBJ1-5	.	TRBD1	CASSVTGHQPQHF	TGTGCCAGCAGTGTGACAGGGCATCAGCCCCAGCATTTT
TRBV7-9	16	TRBJ2-7	.	TRBD2	CASSSSGTPPAYEQYF	TGTGCCAGCAGCTCTAGCGGGACGCCCCCGGCCTACGAGCAGTACTTC
TRBV27	15	TRBJ2-1	.	.	CASSSGTTGYNGQFF	TGTGCCAGCAGTTCCGGGACAACAGGGTACAATGGGCAGTTCTTC
TRBV2	16	TRBJ2-3	.	TRBD2	CASKQREMTGTDTQYF	TGTGCCAGTAAACAGCGGGAGATGACGGGCACAGATACGCAGTATTTT
TRBV27	16	TRBJ2-7	once	.	CASSLEIGLSSYEQYF	TGTGCCAGCAGTTTAGAGATCGGGTTAAGCTCCTACGAGCAGTACTTC
TRBV19	13	TRBJ1-1	few	.	CASSIGVNTEAFF	TGTGCCAGTAGTATAGGTGTGAACACTGAAGCTTTCTTT
TRBV27	13	TRBJ1-2	.	.	CASSSGVRYGYTF	TGTGCCAGCAGTTCGGGGGTTCGGTATGGCTACACCTTC
TRBV10-3	15	TRBJ2-1	few	.	CASGTPESSYNEQFF	TGTGCCAGCGGGACACCCGAAAGCTCCTACAATGAGCAGTTCTTC
TRBV28	17	TRBJ2-3	once	TRBD2	CASSYGLYGRNTDTQYF	TGTGCCAGCAGTTATGGCCTTTACGGGAGGAACACAGATACGCAGTATTTT
TRBV25-1	14	TRBJ2-7	few	.	CASSGRPRPYEQYF	TGTGCCAGCAGTGGAAGGCCTCGTCCCTACGAGCAGTACTTC
TRBV4-1	15	TRBJ2-1	.	TRBD2	CASSQEGRESNEQFF	TGCGCCAGCAGCCAAGAAGGGCGGGAGTCCAATGAGCAGTTCTTC
TRBV19	15	TRBJ2-1	few	.	CASSIVASSYNEQFF	TGTGCCAGTAGTATAGTAGCCAGCTCCTACAATGAGCAGTTCTTC
TRBV27	14	TRBJ2-1	once	.	CASGRGVSYNEQFF	TGTGCCAGCGGCCGCGGCGTCTCCTACAATGAGCAGTTCTTC
TRBV6-5	13	TRBJ2-7	.	.	CASTSGHPEEQYF	TGTGCCAGCACCTCGGGACACCCGGAGGAGCAGTACTTC
TRBV27	16	TRBJ1-1	.	.	CASSLSGQRWNTEAFF	TGTGCCAGCAGTTTATCGGGGCAGCGATGGAACACTGAAGCTTTCTTT
TRBV7-9	15	TRBJ2-1	once	.	CASSSPVGPHNEQFF	TGTGCCAGCAGCTCGCCGGTGGGTCCACACAATGAGCAGTTCTTC
TRBV9	15	TRBJ2-7	.	.	CASSAAGGASYEQYF	TGTGCCAGCAGCGCCGCCGGCGGGGCCTCCTACGAGCAGTACTTC